The subject of this entry is one TCR beta chain. Its antigen is currently not known. Base qualities are missing; no much larger clone stands one base away. The record originates from a study of cytomegalovirus exposure and HLA in healthy donors (dated by TCRdb to the late 2010s). Background for the entire study: An earlier analysis of some 600 of the donors reported approximately 280 Gb of sequence data and about 120 million unique TCR beta sequences obtained from 150 million to 200 million T cells. An early release covering roughly 640 HLA-typed donors comprised approximately 300 gigabases of sequencing data and roughly 86 million unique TCR sequences. All discovery cohort repertoires had been generated using a single sequencing platform. Rather than drawing on any new phenotypic data, the later analysis identified candidate immune exposures from TCR beta sequences and the way those sequences occurred across donors. The number of typed donors differed by locus: about 629-630 for A, B, C, DRB1 and DQB1; 500 to 550 for DQA1; 606 for DPA1; and around 490 for DPB1. An earlier analysis of around 580 of the donors used high-throughput TCR beta sequencing to judge whether each TCR beta V gene segment behaved as functional or pseudogenic. Of the roughly 400 genotyped donors, approximately 83% fell in the genetic ancestry cluster associated with self-reported Caucasian donors. Donor age, sex, ethnicity and CMV serostatus were collected together with the repertoire data. HLA typing covered class I and class II loci at four-digit resolution. High-throughput TCR immunosequencing, statistical association of individual TCRs with disease status, and machine learning were combined to predict cytomegalovirus infection status. The study profiled the T cell repertoires of more than 500 subjects by immunosequencing and related them to cytomegalovirus serostatus. Several DR-DQ haplotypes were handled as single units for association and clustering because linkage in the cohort was strong. A separate validation cohort of over 95 different subjects was used in addition to the roughly 670-subject first cohort. Across some 400 genotyped donors of the cohort, an average of roughly 200,000 unique TCR beta nucleotide sequences per donor were sequenced, and roughly a sixth of those sequences were non-productive. In a later analysis, previously published TCR beta repertoires from about 670 donors were re-analyzed and high-resolution HLA genotyping was added so that TCR occurrence patterns could be studied. In a later genetic analysis, genome-wide SNP genotypes for about 65% of the 666 donors were used, and that subset was treated as a discovery cohort. The aim of the study was to test whether cataloging public T cell receptors could identify signatures of past pathogen exposure. The investigation overall reported the following: A later analysis reported that several top co-occurrence clusters appeared linked to parvovirus B19, influenza, CMV and Epstein-Barr virus. This cohort had only TCR beta chains sequenced, and the lack of alpha or paired-chain data limited which features could be detected. A total of 150 to 200 TCR beta chains were listed by the study as associated with cytomegalovirus. Because HLA typing was unavailable for some donors at each locus, only the typed subset was used in association tests. A later genetic analysis reported fewer N-insertions in productive TCRs among donors in an Asian-associated ancestry cluster than the roughly 640-donor mean. When HLA alleles, especially DR and DQ, strongly co-occurred, attributing TCR associations to individual alleles was difficult. In an earlier analysis of fewer than 750 of the donors, most TCR beta V segments were observed in productive rearrangements about 87% or about 30% of the time, broadly matching IMGT annotations. According to the authors, the approach could potentially be generalized to other disease states and immunological phenotypes. In vitro tests confirmed that a few of the cytomegalovirus-associated TCR beta chains recognize cytomegalovirus antigens. The classifier was reported to diagnose cytomegalovirus status with high specificity and sensitivity in both the original cohort and the validation cohort. In a later genetic analysis, a missense DCLRE1C variant was associated with V-gene and J-gene trimming of TCR beta chains, and the association was replicated in an independent cohort. Immune exposure information for the cohort was limited to CMV serostatus. The 87-base-pair reads could not distinguish some IMGT-functional V segments, including TRBV6-2 and TRBV6-3, so those segments were excluded. A later analysis found that HLA-associated TCR beta chains were more clonally expanded and had lower generation probabilities than equally common non-associated chains. In a later analysis, the rate of TCR association differed among HLA loci, with DRB1 alleles having the most associated TCRs and HLA-C alleles having the fewest. Most CMV-associated TCR beta chains appeared to be HLA-restricted in a later analysis, and the HLA associations seemed to be driven largely by CMV exposure. Most TCR sequences were seen in very few donors, while some public TCRs were found in many individuals. A further reported finding was that TCR beta sequences accurately predicted the HLA-A and HLA-B alleles for most subjects in the first cohort. A cluster of highly shared sequence variants was judged likely to represent a technical artifact of the sequencing pipeline. Presence/absence analyses assumed roughly uniform sequencing depth across donors, an assumption that may not hold. Over 15 rarely observed V segments, including chromosome 9 orphons, were excluded from the earlier analysis of several hundred of the donors because counts were too low. A later analysis associated approximately 17,000 TCR beta sequences with specific HLA alleles at a false discovery rate of 0.05. Correlated functional status among segregating V segments might reflect linkage disequilibrium, but an unknown experimental factor could not be ruled out.

Library construction relied on the immunoSEQ multiplex PCR assay. For the multiplex PCR, a mixture combining 60 forward primers for TCR Vbeta segments and 13 reverse primers for TCR Jbeta segments was used. The CDR3 region of rearranged TCR beta genes was amplified from genomic DNA by a multiplex PCR assay. The amplified TCR beta libraries were sequenced on the Illumina HiSeq System as 87-base-pair reads. From the authors' description of their analysis: A later analysis counted approximately 76 million unique TCR beta chains across the 550 to 800 repertoires, and 9 million to 14 million of these chains were shared by at least two donors. Raw reads were error-corrected and collapsed into unique sequences by a nearest-neighbor algorithm in which closely related sequences were merged to remove PCR and sequencing errors. To assign V, D and J gene segments, CDR3 sequences were aligned to IMGT reference sequences. For a sequence to be retained, a match of at least six nucleotides to both a V gene segment and a J gene segment was required. Rearrangements were classified as productive when the CDR3 lacked stop codons and remained in frame with V and J, and all other rearrangements were classified as non-productive. Following IMGT convention, CDR3 was defined as the stretch from the second conserved V-encoded cysteine up to the conserved J-encoded phenylalanine. The earlier analysis of about 610 of the donors excluded any sequence lacking an unambiguous match to a single V gene segment. An earlier analysis of fewer than 650 of the donors classified V segments as functional when productive rearrangements were above 56.7% and as segregating when the standard deviation between donors was above 5%. A statistical classification framework was built for diagnosing cytomegalovirus status from the catalog of TCR beta chain sequences. A later analysis assigned V and J genes by comparing TCR nucleotide sequences with IMGT/GENE-DB human TR gene sequences. A later analysis assigned CDR3 sequences and most-parsimonious VDJ recombination scenarios with the TCRdist pipeline. A later analysis defined each TCR beta chain by its CDR3 amino acid sequence plus V-gene family, and excluded reads lacking a unique V-gene family. A later analysis removed several hundred highly shared, low-generation-probability nucleotide sequences to deal with suspected cross-contamination and a sequencing artifact. In a later analysis, a clonal expansion index for each public chain was calculated from normalized within-repertoire ranks of inferred template counts. A later analysis computed generation probabilities with a VDJ recombination model fitted to out-of-frame rearrangements, and checked the results against IGoR. A later analysis scored TCR-TCR, TCR-HLA and TCR-CMV co-occurrence with hypergeometric tests, applying a repertoire-size bias correction to TCR pairs. A later analysis estimated false discovery rates by permuting HLA or CMV assignments 20 times. In a later analysis, co-occurring TCRs were grouped using DBSCAN, with TCRdist sequence similarity added in when clustering inside HLA-allele-positive subsets. For co-occurrence clustering, repertoires with fewer than 30,000 or more than 120,000 public chains were excluded, along with five repertoires with anomalous nucleotide sharing. The table comes from immuneACCESS by way of TCRdb, which keeps in-frame sequences with V and J called. Part of the clones is missing from these tables; in studies checked, under half for an unresolved V gene and the rest for unknown reasons. That table is the source of V, J and clone size, and D and trimming were worked out from the DNA. This sample is represented by 150,000 to 200,000 clones; 9.5% of them were singletons. The ten largest clones add up to approximately 1.3% of the sample.

From the cysteine through the phenylalanine, the CDR3 covers 11 amino acids. Just CDR3 DNA is preserved here, 33 bases in frame from base 1. V is reduced by 5 bases and J by 5 bases, leaving a spacing of 6 bases between them. Per the germline V gene, LGHNT is the CDR1 and FRNRAP is the CDR2. The cohort comprised some 700 healthy bone marrow donors. At the time of sampling, every cohort member was nominally healthy, though immune exposures that went unrecorded were likely present. The donor was CMV seropositive and belonged to the group of more than 250 seropositive cohort members. A peripheral blood sample was provided by each donor, and peripheral blood mononuclear cells were used for TCR beta sequencing. Genomic DNA was extracted from the blood cell samples with the Qiagen DNeasy Blood Extraction Kit.

The chain is assembled from TRBV12-5 and TRBJ2-5; a confident D gene designation cannot be given. This receptor was identified in a woman in her 30s in good health and CMV-seropositive. The specimen sequenced was PBMCs. The CDR3 loop reads CASGPGETQYF. The DNA sequence is given as TGTGCTAGTGGTCCCGGGGAGACCCAGTACTTC.